The 15 T cell receptor beta chains presented below share a single source sample, sequenced in a study of cytomegalovirus exposure and HLA in healthy donors. Data came from immunoSEQ multiplex PCR; TCRdb stores just in-frame clones and leaves some out. This sample has 100,000 to 150,000 clones; roughly nine tenths occur once, and the top ten carry 0.95% to 1.3%. The sample was PBMCs. These receptor sequences come from a woman in her late teens or twenties in good health and CMV-seronegative.

The chain links TRBV7-9 to TRBJ1-4, with a possible D match to TRBD1 (6 bases). CDR3 length: 16 amino acids. Germline V gene data show CDR1 as SEHNR and CDR2 as FQNEAQ (reference sequence). V lost 5 bases and J lost 7, with 20 bases in between. CDR3 sequence reads: CASSPTSWGGGEKLFF. The CDR3 DNA reads TGTGCCAGCAGCCCCACCAGTTGGGGGGGCGGTGAAAAACTGTTTTTT.

The CDR3 bases are TGTGCCAGCAGCTCCTCCTCCTACGAGCAGTACTTC. Residues: CASSSSSYEQYF. The rearrangement links TRBV7-2 to TRBJ2-7; D remains ambiguous. Germline V CDR1 and CDR2: SGHTA, FQGNSA. Between the trimmed V and J ends, which lost 4 bases and 0 bases, there was a span of 4 bases. CDR3 length: 12 residues. Complete variable domain (other parts from reference TRBV7-2 and TRBJ2-7): GAGVSQSPSNKVTEKGKDVELRCDPISGHTALYWYRQSLGQGLEFLIYFQGNSAPDKSGLPSDRFSAERTGGSVSTLTIQRTQQEDSAVYLCASSSSSYEQYFGPGTRLTVT.

This chain uses TRBV19 with TRBJ1-2; 10 bases align to TRBD1. This CDR3 is built from 13 residues. Germline trimming cut 5 bases from V and 7 bases from J; bases unmatched to any gene: 4. Germline V gives CDR1 LNHDA, CDR2 SQIVND (reference sequence). In DNA form, the CDR3 reads TGTGCCAGTAGTGTGACAGGGGGCTTTGGCTACACCTTC. This sequence encodes CASSVTGGFGYTF. Full variable domain (missing parts from reference TRBV19 and TRBJ1-2): DGGITQSPKYLFRKEGQNVTLSCEQNLNHDAMYWYRQDPGQGLRLIYYSQIVNDFQKGDIAEGYSVSREKKESFPLTVTSAQKNPTAFYLCASSVTGGFGYTFGSGTRLTVV.

This clone was recorded a few times. This chain links TRBV7-8 with TRBJ1-5; TRBD1 is a possible D gene (6 bases). Per germline, CDR1 SGHVS and CDR2 FQNEAQ. The CDR3 contains 14 residues. Between the trimmed V and J ends, which lost 2 bases and 3 bases, there was a span of 8 bases. The CDR3 DNA reads TGTGCCAGCAGCTTAAGGACAGACAATCAGCCCCAGCATTTT. It codes for CASSLRTDNQPQHF. Drawing the rest from reference TRBV7-8 and TRBJ1-5, the complete variable domain is GAGVSQSPRYKVAKRGQDVALRCDPISGHVSLFWYQQALGQGPEFLTYFQNEAQLDKSGLPSDRFFAERPEGSVSTLKIQRTQQEDSAVYLCASSLRTDNQPQHFGDGTRLSIL.

This rearrangement joins TRBV14 to TRBJ1-5, with D possibly being TRBD1 (5 bases). The length of the CDR3 is 22 residues. V lost 0 bases, J lost 7 bases, and 34 bases lay in between. From germline, CDR1 is SGHDN and CDR2 FVKESK. This chain's CDR3 is CASSQESEVEGRWDWAGQPQHF. DNA of the CDR3: TGTGCCAGCAGCCAAGAGAGCGAAGTCGAGGGGAGGTGGGATTGGGCCGGGCAGCCCCAGCATTTT.

This clone came up a few times. The chain has TRBV18 and TRBJ2-5; 7 bases align to TRBD2. Germline V gene sequence: CDR1 KGHSH, CDR2 LQKENI. This CDR3 comprises 14 residues. V trimming: 1 base; J trimming: 1 base; junction bases outside the gene matches: 0. Here the CDR3 reads CASSPQRGQETQYF. CDR3 coding DNA: TGTGCCAGCTCACCACAGCGGGGCCAAGAGACCCAGTACTTC.

The chain carries TRBV27 and TRBJ2-7; 8 bases are a match to TRBD2. CDR1 and CDR2 from the germline V gene are MNHEY and SMNVEV (reference sequence). V dropped 3 bases and J dropped 3; count of bases not matched to a gene: 4. The CDR3 is made up of 14 amino acids. CDR3: CASSLHSGGYEQYV. In DNA form, the CDR3 reads TGTGCCAGCAGTTTGCACAGCGGGGGCTACGAGCAGTACGTC.

The chain employs TRBV28 and TRBJ1-4, with a possible D match to TRBD1 (5 bases). This CDR3 contains 15 residues. V was trimmed by 5 bases and J by 7 bases, leaving 17 bases between them. Germline V CDR1 and CDR2: MDHEN, SYDVKM. The CDR3 is CASSPWGEEGEKLFF. As DNA, the CDR3 is TGTGCCAGCAGTCCGTGGGGGGAGGAAGGTGAAAAACTGTTTTTT.

V is TRBV10-2 and J is TRBJ2-1; 10 bases match TRBD2. CDR3 length: 15 amino acids. The J segment lost 9 bases and the V segment lost 1 base, leaving 6 bases of the junction unmatched. From germline, CDR1 is WSHSY and CDR2 SAAADI. The CDR3 loop reads CASSELLAGGFEQFF. CDR3 DNA: TGCGCCAGCAGTGAGTTATTAGCGGGGGGCTTTGAGCAGTTCTTC.

The chain has TRBV28 and TRBJ2-7; possibly TRBD2 for D (6 bases). The germline gives CDR1 MDHEN, CDR2 SYDVKM. This CDR3 has 14 residues. With 7 bases removed from V and 2 bases from J, the gap between germline ends came to 15 bases. Written as DNA, the CDR3 is TGTGCCAGCAAGACGGGAGAGATGGCCTACGAGCAGTACTTC. Encoded protein: CASKTGEMAYEQYF.

This rearrangement joins TRBV7-9 to TRBJ2-3, with TRBD2 matching 13 bases. J was trimmed by 5 bases and V by 1 base; bases with no gene match: 6. The CDR3 covers 17 residues. The germline V gene has CDR1 SEHNR and CDR2 FQNEAQ (reference sequence). DNA for the CDR3: TGTGCCAGCAGCTTAGGGGGGACTAGCGGGACTAGAGATACGCAGTATTTT. This translates into CASSLGGTSGTRDTQYF.

The chain recombines TRBV28 with TRBJ1-4; no clear D. V was pared by 3 bases and J by 6 bases, with 2 bases between. The CDR3 is 11 amino acids. CDR1 is MDHEN and CDR2 is SYDVKM in the germline V gene. The CDR3 reads CASSFDEKLFF. For the CDR3, the DNA is TGTGCCAGCAGTTTCGATGAAAAACTGTTTTTT.

This sequence joins TRBV20-1 and TRBJ1-1; weak D call: TRBD1 (6 bases). The germline V gene encodes CDR1 DFQATT and CDR2 SNEGSKA (reference sequence). This CDR3 spans 11 amino acids. The ends were cut back, 8 bases at V and 3 bases at J, with 10 bases in the middle. The DNA of the CDR3 is TGCAGTTACAGGGAGTACACTGAAGCTTTCTTT. Protein sequence: CSYREYTEAFF.

This clone has only one observation. The rearrangement links TRBV6-1 to TRBJ1-1; no clear D. Germline V lookup: CDR1 MNHNS, CDR2 SASEGT. Trimming stripped 7 bases from V and 5 bases from J, with 14 bases between. CDR3 size: 13 residues. The chain's CDR3 is CASNPVKWTEAFF. CDR3 in DNA: TGTGCCAGCAACCCGGTAAAGTGGACTGAAGCTTTCTTT.

CDR3 amino acids: CASSRDRGGSPLHF. Here the CDR3 DNA reads TGTGCCAGCAGCCGTGACAGGGGGGGTTCACCCCTCCACTTT. The chain employs TRBV6-5 and TRBJ1-6, with 9 bases that match TRBD1. Looked up from germline, CDR1 is MNHEY and CDR2 is SVGAGI. This CDR3 comprises 14 residues. V gave up 6 bases and J gave up 9 bases; unmatched junction bases: 6.